This is a list of T cell receptor beta chains from one sample in a study of blood T cell repertoires in COVID-19. Libraries were prepared by immunoSEQ multiplex PCR; TCRdb keeps only in-frame clonotypes and omits some of them. This table holds 190,000 or so clones, 94% found once. The sequenced sample was peripheral blood. These receptors were taken from a man between 25 and 39 years old with COVID-19, enrolled during active disease. Each CDR3 is given with its conserved first and last residue. Each record gives: D gene, V gene, J gene, clone size, CDR3 protein, CDR3 DNA. The D gene is left open where the match is weak. The listing skips clone size in some rows; elsewhere it reads once, few, many or a size class.

NA,TRBV6-5,TRBJ2-7,NA,CASTPLGGRNEQYF,TGTGCCAGCACCCCTCTGGGGGGACGGAACGAGCAGTACTTC
NA,TRBV30,TRBJ1-3,NA,CAWAPTVSGNTIYF,TGTGCCTGGGCGCCGACAGTGAGTGGAAACACCATATATTTT
NA,TRBV3-1/TRBV3-2,TRBJ2-5,once,CASSPRIAPGLHQDQYF,TGTGCCAGCAGCCCACGAATCGCCCCGGGACTTCACCAGGACCAGTACTTC
NA,TRBV5-1,TRBJ1-5,NA,CASSLVPDNQPQHF,TGCGCCAGCAGCTTGGTACCAGATAATCAGCCCCAGCATTTT
NA,TRBV11-2,TRBJ1-4,NA,CASSLGQTNEKLFF,TGTGCCAGCAGCTTAGGACAGACTAATGAAAAACTGTTTTTT
TRBD1,TRBV14,TRBJ2-7,NA,CASSQDHGTGLKDF,TGTGCCAGCAGCCAAGATCATGGGACAGGGCTCAAGGACTTC
TRBD1,TRBV18,TRBJ1-4,NA,CASSSSTGGLNEKLFF,TGTGCCAGCTCATCCTCGACAGGGGGGCTTAATGAAAAACTGTTTTTT
NA,TRBV11-1,TRBJ1-2,NA,CASSSPEGLGYGYTF,TGTGCCAGCAGCTCCCCCGAGGGCCTGGGGTATGGCTACACCTTC
TRBD1,TRBV5-4,TRBJ2-1,once,CASSWDRGTYNEQFF,TGTGCCAGCAGCTGGGACAGGGGAACCTACAATGAGCAGTTCTTC
NA,TRBV21-1,TRBJ2-7,NA,CASSKVSSGGTYEQYF,TGTGCCAGCAGCAAAGTGTCTAGCGGGGGGACCTACGAGCAGTACTTC
NA,TRBV10-3,TRBJ2-7,NA,CAISIQAMTTYEQYF,TGTGCCATCAGTATACAGGCCATGACCACTTACGAGCAGTACTTC
NA,TRBV5-1,TRBJ1-1,NA,CASSLGGLSNTEAFF,TGCGCCAGCAGCTTGGGAGGGCTCTCGAACACTGAAGCTTTCTTT
TRBD1,TRBV4-2,TRBJ2-1,NA,CASSIRDRGIWNNEQFF,TGTGCCAGCAGCATCCGGGACAGGGGGATTTGGAACAATGAGCAGTTCTTC
NA,TRBV18,TRBJ2-5,NA,CASSPSGIQETQYF,TGTGCCAGCTCACCATCGGGAATCCAAGAGACCCAGTACTTC
NA,TRBV6-5,TRBJ1-2,NA,CASRELYSNYGYTF,TGTGCCAGCAGGGAGCTTTACTCTAACTATGGCTACACCTTC
NA,TRBV15,TRBJ1-1,NA,CATSSITGNTEAFF,TGTGCCACCAGCAGCATTACGGGGAACACTGAAGCTTTCTTT
NA,TRBV15,TRBJ1-3,NA,CATSRDPDSSGNTIYF,TGTGCCACCAGCAGAGATCCTGACAGCTCTGGAAACACCATATATTTT
TRBD1,TRBV20-1,TRBJ1-2,once,CSASPGGGYTF,TGCAGTGCTAGCCCAGGGGGCGGCTACACCTTC
NA,TRBV15,TRBJ2-5,NA,CATSRDRGPQETQYF,TGTGCCACCAGCAGAGATCGAGGGCCCCAAGAGACCCAGTACTTC
NA,TRBV9,TRBJ1-2,NA,CASSASPPSWAGITYGYTF,TGTGCCAGCAGCGCATCCCCTCCCTCATGGGCAGGAATAACCTATGGCTACACCTTC
NA,TRBV7-2,TRBJ2-7,NA,CASSLASSYEQYF,TGTGCCAGCAGCTTGGCCAGCTCCTACGAGCAGTACTTC
TRBD1,TRBV6-5,TRBJ2-7,few,CASSPDRGGEQYF,TGTGCCAGCAGCCCAGACAGGGGCGGGGAGCAGTACTTC
TRBD2,TRBV7-3,TRBJ2-1,once,CASSLGAAGGHYNEQFF,TGTGCCAGCAGCTTAGGGGCAGCGGGGGGCCACTACAATGAGCAGTTCTTC
TRBD1,TRBV19,TRBJ1-4,NA,CASKEGQGVNEKLFF,TGTGCCAGTAAAGAGGGACAGGGGGTAAATGAAAAACTGTTTTTT
TRBD1,TRBV6-5,TRBJ1-1,NA,CASRAGQGANTEAFF,TGTGCCAGCAGAGCCGGACAGGGGGCGAACACTGAAGCTTTCTTT
TRBD1,TRBV6-1,TRBJ1-1,NA,CASFRGQGSEAFF,TGTGCCAGCTTCAGGGGGCAGGGCAGCGAGGCTTTCTTT
NA,TRBV7-9,TRBJ1-1,NA,CASSRGQSPIEAFF,TGTGCCAGCAGCAGAGGACAGTCCCCTATTGAAGCTTTCTTT
TRBD1,TRBV19,TRBJ1-1,NA,CASTPDRGNTEAFF,TGTGCCAGTACCCCGGACAGGGGGAACACTGAAGCTTTCTTT
NA,TRBV4-1,TRBJ2-5,NA,CASSPVVAALIQETQYF,TGCGCCAGCAGCCCGGTAGTTGCGGCCCTGATTCAAGAGACCCAGTACTTC
NA,TRBV6-2/TRBV6-3,TRBJ2-3,NA,CASSYLASTDTQYF,TGTGCCAGCAGTTACTTGGCTAGCACAGATACGCAGTATTTT
NA,TRBV7-3,TRBJ2-7,once,CASSLSAFNEQYF,TGTGCCAGCAGCTTAAGCGCGTTCAACGAGCAGTACTTC
TRBD1,TRBV5-4,TRBJ2-2,once,CASSSKQGAPNSNTGELFF,TGTGCCAGCAGCTCTAAACAGGGGGCGCCCAATTCGAACACCGGGGAGCTGTTTTTT
NA,TRBV6-5,TRBJ1-6,once,CASTDRIDSPLHF,TGTGCCAGCACCGACAGGATAGATTCACCCCTCCACTTT
TRBD1,TRBV2,TRBJ2-5,NA,CASSEDRGRQETQYF,TGTGCCAGCAGCGAGGACAGGGGAAGGCAAGAGACCCAGTACTTC
TRBD1,TRBV27,TRBJ1-2,NA,CASSSPRQGNYGYTF,TGTGCCAGCAGTTCCCCTCGACAGGGGAACTATGGCTACACCTTC
TRBD1,TRBV30,TRBJ1-4,NA,CAWRSGTGGEKLFF,TGTGCCTGGAGATCGGGGACAGGGGGAGAAAAACTGTTTTTT
NA,TRBV6-5,TRBJ2-5,NA,CASSYSNVPETQYF,TGTGCCAGCAGTTACTCTAATGTTCCGGAGACCCAGTACTTC
NA,TRBV18,TRBJ1-2,NA,CASSPDSGNYGYTF,TGTGCCAGCTCACCAGATTCAGGGAACTATGGCTACACCTTC
NA,TRBV3-1/TRBV3-2,TRBJ1-3,NA,CASSQGMGNTIYF,TGTGCCAGCAGCCAAGGTATGGGAAACACCATATATTTT
TRBD2,TRBV7-2,TRBJ2-1,NA,CASSNSGGAPYNEQFF,TGTGCCAGCAGCAATAGCGGGGGGGCGCCCTACAATGAGCAGTTCTTC
NA,TRBV19,TRBJ2-1,NA,CASSMWGQDEQFF,TGTGCCAGTAGTATGTGGGGGCAGGATGAGCAGTTCTTC
NA,TRBV5-1,TRBJ1-3,NA,CASSTQGYDSGNTIYF,TGCGCCAGCAGCACCCAGGGGTACGATTCTGGAAACACCATATATTTT
NA,TRBV19,TRBJ1-2,NA,CASRTGQNSNYGYTF,TGTGCCAGTAGAACCGGACAGAATAGTAACTATGGCTACACCTTC
TRBD1,TRBV4-2,TRBJ2-3,NA,CASSQGQGSTDTQYF,TGTGCCAGCAGCCAGGGACAGGGTAGCACAGATACGCAGTATTTT
TRBD1,TRBV5-1,TRBJ1-1,NA,CASSLDGQGQTFF,TGCGCCAGCAGCTTGGATGGACAGGGCCAGACTTTCTTT
NA,TRBV6-5,TRBJ1-4,NA,CASSYSAATNEKLFF,TGTGCCAGCAGTTACTCAGCTGCAACTAATGAAAAACTGTTTTTT
NA,TRBV10-3,TRBJ2-2,once,CAISEIRDTGELFF,TGTGCCATCAGTGAGATCCGGGACACCGGGGAGCTGTTTTTT
TRBD1,TRBV3-1/TRBV3-2,TRBJ1-4,once,CASSRTGVEEKLFF,TGTGCCAGCAGCCGAACAGGGGTAGAAGAAAAACTGTTTTTT
TRBD2,TRBV3-1/TRBV3-2,TRBJ2-2,once,CASSPRKRGLPGELFF,TGTGCCAGCAGCCCGCGGAAGCGGGGGCTCCCCGGGGAGCTGTTTTTT
NA,TRBV10-1,TRBJ1-1,NA,CASSVAGGAAFF,TGCGCCAGCAGTGTCGCGGGGGGGGCAGCTTTCTTT
NA,TRBV6-6,TRBJ2-2,NA,CASSYSAGRTGELFF,TGTGCCAGCAGTTATTCCGCAGGGCGGACCGGGGAGCTGTTTTTT
NA,TRBV13,TRBJ2-5,NA,CASSPIQRQQETQYF,TGTGCCAGCAGCCCCATACAAAGACAGCAAGAGACCCAGTACTTC
TRBD2,TRBV12-3/TRBV12-4,TRBJ2-1,NA,CASIWGGDEQFF,TGTGCCAGCATCTGGGGGGGTGACGAGCAGTTCTTC